One sample yielded the 14 T cell receptor beta chains listed below, sequenced in a study of blood T cells in healthy people across ages. Alongside a J-beta primer mix, a sample-barcoded 5' primer served in a second PCR lasting 7 to 11 cycles. TCRdb redid the calling of the 5' RACE reads with MiXCR, one entry per CDR3 protein. Of roughly 1.6 million distinct CDR3 sequences in the sample, almost 35% were seen once. Sequencing input: blood. These receptors were collected from a woman younger than 45 in good health.

The rearrangement joins TRBV6-2 or TRBV6-3 to TRBJ1-1; D call uncertain. The CDR3 is made up of 18 amino acids. The ends were cut back, 6 bases at V and 1 base at J, with 24 bases in the middle. CDR1 is MNHEY and CDR2 is SVGEGT in the germline V gene. The DNA for the CDR3 is TGTGCCAGCAGATCCGATTTAGGGTGTACTCTACGGAACACTGAAGCTTTCTTT. Encoded protein: CASRSDLGCTLRNTEAFF.

The chain recombines TRBV29-1 with TRBJ1-1; D remains unclear. The CDR3 spans 13 residues. Germline assignment: CDR1 SQVTM and CDR2 ANQGSEA. V lost 3 bases and J 1 base, leaving 9 bases between the germline ends. Here the CDR3 DNA reads TGCAGCGTTGATGAGGGTGGGAACACTGAAGCTTTCTTT. This gives the protein CSVDEGGNTEAFF. Together with reference TRBV29-1 and TRBJ1-1, the CDR3 gives the full variable domain: SAVISQKPSRDICQRGTSLTIQCQVDSQVTMMFWYRQQPGQSLTLIATANQGSEATYESGFVIDKFPISRPNLTFSTLTVSNMSPEDSSIYLCSVDEGGNTEAFFGQGTRLTVV.

Only a few counts were recorded for this clonotype. The gene calls are TRBV14 and TRBJ1-4, with D perhaps matching TRBD1 (5 bases). Between the trimmed V and J ends, which lost 4 bases and 8 bases, there was a span of 11 bases. This CDR3 is 13 amino acids long. Germline CDR1 is SGHDN and CDR2 is FVKESK. The chain's CDR3 is CASSRGFAEKLFF. In DNA, the CDR3 is TGTGCCAGCAGCCGGGGCTTCGCCGAAAAACTGTTTTTT.

This clonotype showed up many times. The chain is built from TRBV20-1 and TRBJ1-2, with D perhaps TRBD1 (6 bases). Trimming took off 5 bases at V and 3 bases at J, with 16 bases between the two ends. Germline V lookup: CDR1 DFQATT, CDR2 SNEGSKA (reference sequence). This CDR3 has 14 residues. The CDR3, as DNA: TGCAGTGCTGCCCCAGACAGGCTGGACTATGGCTACACCTTC. Amino acid sequence: CSAAPDRLDYGYTF.

On this clonotype: A much larger clone differs from this one at a single base, so this may be a read error. The CDR3 DNA is TGTGCCACCAGTGATTGTACCGGACAGGGGGCTCATGAGCAGTTCTTC. This translates into CATSDCTGQGAHEQFF. This chain joins TRBV24-1 and TRBJ2-1; TRBD1 aligns across 11 bases. With 2 bases clipped from V and 8 bases from J, the junction kept 7 bases outside the gene matches. CDR1 KGHDR and CDR2 SFDVKD come from the germline V gene. The CDR3 sequence is 16 residues long.

The V gene is TRBV20-1, the J gene TRBJ2-7, with D tentatively TRBD1 (5 bases). This CDR3 comprises 13 residues. V dropped 6 bases and J dropped 3 bases, with 15 bases sitting between them. CDR1 and CDR2 from the germline V gene are DFQATT and SNEGSKA (reference sequence). Written as DNA, the CDR3 is TGCAGTGCCCTTAGCAGGGAACGCTACGAGCAGTACTTC. Translated, it gives CSALSRERYEQYF.

This clonotype was seen more than once but under ten times. This chain uses TRBV15 with TRBJ1-5; D gene unclear. This CDR3 spans 14 amino acids. Germline CDR1 LNHNV, CDR2 YYDKDF (reference sequence). Trimming shortened V by 1 base and J by 4 bases, and 8 bases separated the two germline ends. The CDR3 here is CATSRGEGNQPQHF. The CDR3 DNA is TGTGCCACCAGCAGAGGAGAGGGAAATCAGCCCCAGCATTTT.

Ten or more counts support this clonotype. V and J are TRBV20-1 and TRBJ2-7; a possible D gene is TRBD1 (6 bases). The CDR3 sequence is 12 residues long. The germline V gene encodes CDR1 DFQATT and CDR2 SNEGSKA (reference sequence). V was cut by 6 bases and J by 1 base, with 10 bases left in between. CDR3 region: CSATDRSYEQYF. CDR3 bases: TGCAGTGCCACGGACAGATCCTACGAGCAGTACTTC.

The chain combines TRBV28 with TRBJ1-5; 9 bases are shared with TRBD1. The germline gives CDR1 MDHEN, CDR2 SYDVKM. The CDR3 covers 15 residues. Trimming at V came to 6 bases and at J to 6 bases, leaving 9 bases not matched to a gene. The CDR3 DNA reads TGTGCCAGCAGGACGAACAGGGGGCAGAGTCAGCCCCAGCATTTT. This encodes CASRTNRGQSQPQHF. Combining the CDR3 with reference TRBV28 and TRBJ1-5 gives the whole variable domain DVKVTQSSRYLVKRTGEKVFLECVQDMDHENMFWYRQDPGLGLRLIYFSYDVKMKEKGDIPEGYSVSREKKERFSLILESASTNQTSMYLCASRTNRGQSQPQHFGDGTRLSIL.

The chain has TRBV7-8 and TRBJ1-2, with D perhaps matching TRBD1 (5 bases). From germline, CDR1 is SGHVS and CDR2 FQNEAQ. V lost 5 bases to trimming and J lost 4 bases, with 17 bases between them. CDR3 size: 15 residues. The CDR3 nucleotides read TGTGCCAGCAGCGTAGAAGGGGTACGGGTCTATGGCTACACCTTC. Translated, it gives CASSVEGVRVYGYTF. The variable domain in full, completed from reference TRBV7-8 and TRBJ1-2, reads GAGVSQSPRYKVAKRGQDVALRCDPISGHVSLFWYQQALGQGPEFLTYFQNEAQLDKSGLPSDRFFAERPEGSVSTLKIQRTQQEDSAVYLCASSVEGVRVYGYTFGSGTRLTVV.

The sample holds a few counts of this clonotype. J is TRBJ2-1 and V is TRBV20-1; tentatively, D is TRBD2 (6 bases). Per germline, CDR1 DFQATT and CDR2 SNEGSKA (reference sequence). V was shortened by 0 bases and J by 6 bases, with 12 bases between the two germline ends. The CDR3 is 14 amino acids. The CDR3 sequence is CSARDTDYINEQFF. The CDR3 DNA reads as TGCAGTGCTAGAGATACGGACTACATCAATGAGCAGTTCTTC.

The V call is TRBV4-1, the J call TRBJ1-1; maybe TRBD1 (5 bases). Trimming left V 0 bases short and J 0 bases short, with 8 bases between. Germline-derived CDR1 and CDR2 are MGHRA and YSYEKL. CDR3 length equals 15 residues. CDR3 DNA: TGCGCCAGCAGCCAAGATGGCAGGGTGAACACTGAAGCTTTCTTT. Its protein product is CASSQDGRVNTEAFF.

As regards this clonotype: Sequence at one end of the junction differs from germline and may be a read error. This sequence joins TRBV12-3 or TRBV12-4 and TRBJ2-7; TRBD2 matches 7 bases. The CDR3 spans 15 residues. The CDR3 DNA reads TGTGCCCGCAGTTTAGGCGGGGGTAGCTCCTACGAGCAGTACTTC. It yields the protein CARSLGGGSSYEQYF.

J is TRBJ2-1 and V is TRBV27; D unclear. The V gene's germline CDR1 is MNHEY and CDR2 SMNVEV (reference sequence). V was cut by 7 bases and J by 7 bases, with 5 bases left in between. This CDR3 is 10 amino acids long. CDR3 protein: CASTLNEQFF. For the CDR3, the DNA is TGTGCCAGCACCCTGAATGAGCAGTTCTTC.